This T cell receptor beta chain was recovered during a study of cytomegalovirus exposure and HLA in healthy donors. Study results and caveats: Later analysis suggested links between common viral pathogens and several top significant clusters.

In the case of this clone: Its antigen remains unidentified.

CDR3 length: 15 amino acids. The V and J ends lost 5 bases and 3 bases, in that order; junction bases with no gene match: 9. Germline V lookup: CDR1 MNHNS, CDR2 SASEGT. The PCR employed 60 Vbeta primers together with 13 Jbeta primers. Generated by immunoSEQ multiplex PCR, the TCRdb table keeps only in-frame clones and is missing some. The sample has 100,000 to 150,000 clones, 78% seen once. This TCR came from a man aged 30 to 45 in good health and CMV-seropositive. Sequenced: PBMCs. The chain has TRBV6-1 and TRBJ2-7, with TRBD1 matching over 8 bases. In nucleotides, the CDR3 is TGTGCCAGCAGTCCCCCGGGACAGGCGTTCTACGAGCAGTACTTC. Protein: CASSPPGQAFYEQYF.